This passage covers 11 T cell receptor beta chains from one sample sequenced in a study of blood T cell repertoires in COVID-19 (dated by TCRdb to between 2020 and 2021). Receptors were amplified or captured by the immunoSEQ multiplex PCR assay. The clones in this table, taken by TCRdb from immuneACCESS, are in-frame only. Not every clone is retained; where verified, under half of the shortfall comes from an unresolved V gene, and the cause of the rest is unknown. This sample has fewer than 100,000 clones in its table, and about nine tenths of those were observed once. The ten largest account for approximately 46% of the sample. Material for sequencing was peripheral blood. The receptors shown here come from a human donor in a cohort sampled during active COVID-19.

The J gene is TRBJ2-7, the V gene TRBV6-5, with 7 bases matching TRBD1. The J segment lost 2 bases and the V segment lost 7 bases, leaving 5 bases of the junction unmatched. The germline CDR1 and CDR2 sequences are MNHEY and SVGAGI. This CDR3 has 13 residues. The CDR3 DNA sequence: TGTGCCAGCACTCTCGACAGGGCCTACGAGCAGTACTTC. Translating it yields CASTLDRAYEQYF.

This chain joins TRBV5-4 and TRBJ1-2; tentative D call: TRBD1 (5 bases). The V gene lost 0 bases and the J gene lost 6 bases, with 9 bases spanning the gap. In germline, CDR1 is SGHNT, CDR2 YYREEE (reference sequence). CDR3 size: 13 residues. As DNA, the CDR3 is TGTGCCAGCAGCTTGGCGGGGGGAAATGGCTACACCTTC. It specifies CASSLAGGNGYTF.

This chain joins TRBV4-3 and TRBJ2-1; no reliable D call. V shed 0 bases and J shed 9 bases, with 9 bases lying between them. This CDR3 is built from 13 residues. Germline V gene lookup returns CDR1 LGHNA and CDR2 YSLEER. Written as DNA, the CDR3 is TGCGCCAGCAGCCAAGATATGGTACTTGAGCAGTTCTTC. Translating gives CASSQDMVLEQFF.

The J gene is TRBJ1-5, the V gene TRBV10-3; TRBD1 might be the D (5 bases). Germline V gene data show CDR1 as ENHRY and CDR2 as SYGVKD. There are 15 residues in the CDR3. V lost 5 bases and J lost 2, with 13 bases in between. The CDR3 loop is CAISQGDGGNQPQHF. The CDR3 DNA follows: TGTGCCATCAGTCAGGGTGATGGGGGCAATCAGCCCCAGCATTTT.

V usage is TRBV7-8 and J usage is TRBJ1-3, with D unresolved. This CDR3 region has 16 residues. Germline values: CDR1 SGHVS, CDR2 FQNEAQ. With 0 bases removed from V and 4 bases from J, the gap between germline ends came to 13 bases. As DNA, the CDR3 is TGTGCCAGCAGCTTAGCGAAGAGGTCCGGGGGAAACACCATATATTTT. Translation gives CASSLAKRSGGNTIYF. The full variable domain, with the rest looked up from reference TRBV7-8 and TRBJ1-3, is GAGVSQSPRYKVAKRGQDVALRCDPISGHVSLFWYQQALGQGPEFLTYFQNEAQLDKSGLPSDRFFAERPEGSVSTLKIQRTQQEDSAVYLCASSLAKRSGGNTIYFGEGSWLTVV.

This rearrangement joins TRBV5-4 to TRBJ1-2; 8 bases line up with TRBD1. V dropped 4 bases and J dropped 4; count of bases not matched to a gene: 3. The CDR3 has 13 amino acids. CDR1 SGHNT and CDR2 YYREEE come from the germline V gene (reference sequence). The CDR3 sequence: CASSRQGSYGYTF. CDR3 nucleotide sequence: TGTGCCAGCAGCCGACAGGGGTCCTATGGCTACACCTTC. The variable domain in full, with the rest retrieved from reference TRBV5-4 and TRBJ1-2, is ETGVTQSPTHLIKTRGQQVTLRCSSQSGHNTVSWYQQALGQGPQFIFQYYREEENGRGNFPPRFSGLQFPNYSSELNVNALELDDSALYLCASSRQGSYGYTFGSGTRLTVV.

The gene calls are TRBV3-1 (or the pseudogene TRBV3-2) and TRBJ1-1; 8 nucleotides align to TRBD1. CDR1 and CDR2 from the germline V gene are LGHDT and YNNKEL (reference sequence). The CDR3 consists of 16 residues. The ends lost 3 bases at V and 1 base at J; junction bases unmatched: 7. CDR3 DNA sequence: TGTGCCAGCAGCCACCCTTACAGGGGGGGGAACACTGAAGCTTTCTTT. It is translated as CASSHPYRGGNTEAFF.

CDR3 sequence reads: CASSLDGGASYNEQFF. CDR3 DNA: TGTGCCAGCAGCTTAGATGGGGGGGCTTCCTACAATGAGCAGTTCTTC. The V call is TRBV11-3, the J call TRBJ2-1, with D possibly TRBD2 on 7 matching bases. This CDR3 is built from 16 residues. Germline-derived CDR1 and CDR2 are SGHNT and YENEEA. Deletions cut 0 bases from V and 1 base from J, with 10 bases between.

V usage is TRBV7-2 and J usage is TRBJ2-1; D is perhaps TRBD2 (6 bases). Trimming pared 4 bases from V and 7 bases from J, leaving 20 bases between. Germline CDR1 SGHTA, CDR2 FQGNSA. This CDR3 is built from 16 residues. The CDR3 loop reads CASSSGGTFLWNEQFF. The CDR3 DNA follows: TGTGCCAGCAGCTCCGGAGGGACCTTTCTTTGGAATGAGCAGTTCTTC. The full variable domain, its missing parts supplied by reference TRBV7-2 and TRBJ2-1, is GAGVSQSPSNKVTEKGKDVELRCDPISGHTALYWYRQSLGQGLEFLIYFQGNSAPDKSGLPSDRFSAERTGGSVSTLTIQRTQQEDSAVYLCASSSGGTFLWNEQFFGPGTRLTVL.

This clone is a singleton in its sample. V and J are TRBV5-5 and TRBJ2-5, with 7 nucleotides matching TRBD1. Unmatched junction bases numbered 4, after V lost 4 bases and J lost 1 base. The CDR3 is 14 residues long. Germline V gives CDR1 SGHKS, CDR2 YYEKEE (reference sequence). The CDR3 nucleotides are TGTGCCAGCAGCACGGGACAGCTCCAAGAGACCCAGTACTTC. Its protein is CASSTGQLQETQYF.

The V call is TRBV7-2, the J call TRBJ2-7; 14 bases match TRBD2. The length of the CDR3 is 19 residues. Trimming took 1 base from V and 1 from J; bases not matched to a gene: 9. From germline, CDR1 is SGHTA and CDR2 FQGNSA. The CDR3 DNA sequence: TGTGCCAGCAGCTTAGGGGGGGGACTAGCGGGAGTCTTGTCCTACGAGCAGTACTTC. Its protein is CASSLGGGLAGVLSYEQYF.